This TCR beta chain was identified in a study of CD8 T cells in Susac syndrome. From blood CD8+ and CD4+ T cells, TCR beta sequences were generated. This CDR3 comprises 17 residues. From germline, CDR1 is KGHDR and CDR2 SFDVKD. Trimming left V 2 bases short and J 3 bases short, with 18 bases between. cDNA came from roughly 0.53 to 1 ug RNA primed by random hexamers. Via MiXCR, TCRdb re-called the immunoSEQ multiplex PCR reads, giving one row per CDR3 protein. Here the sample spans about 190,000 distinct CDR3 sequences, approximately 96% being singletons. Material: CD4+ T cells from PBMCs. This sequence joins TRBV24-1 and TRBJ1-2; no clear D gene. The receptor was isolated from a human donor with Susac syndrome. The CDR3 nucleotides read TGTGCCACCAGTGATTCCCTGATGCGGGTAGGCGACTATGGCTACACCTTC. This encodes CATSDSLMRVGDYGYTF.